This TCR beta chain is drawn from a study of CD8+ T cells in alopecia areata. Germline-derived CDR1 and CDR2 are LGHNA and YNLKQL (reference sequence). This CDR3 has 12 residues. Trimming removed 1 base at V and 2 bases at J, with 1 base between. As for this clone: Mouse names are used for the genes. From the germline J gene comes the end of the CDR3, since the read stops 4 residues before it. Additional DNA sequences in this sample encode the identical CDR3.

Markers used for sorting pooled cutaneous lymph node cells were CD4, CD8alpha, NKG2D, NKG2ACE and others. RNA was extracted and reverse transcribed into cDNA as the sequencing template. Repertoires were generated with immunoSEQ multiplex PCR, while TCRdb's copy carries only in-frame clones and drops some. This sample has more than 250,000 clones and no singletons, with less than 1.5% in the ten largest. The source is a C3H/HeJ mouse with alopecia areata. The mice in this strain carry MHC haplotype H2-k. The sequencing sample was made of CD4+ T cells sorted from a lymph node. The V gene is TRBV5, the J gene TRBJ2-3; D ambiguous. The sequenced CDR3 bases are TGTGCCAGCAGCCAAGTTGCAGAA. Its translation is CASSQVAE. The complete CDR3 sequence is CASSQVAETLYF.